This T cell receptor (beta chain) was found in a study of shared clonotypes between healthy human individuals. From germline, CDR1 is SGHRS and CDR2 YFSETQ. The V gene end was trimmed by 0 bases and the J gene end by 3 bases; junction bases not matched to a gene: 5. CDR3 size: 15 residues. The table came from immunoSEQ multiplex PCR; TCRdb's copy has only in-frame clones and leaves some out. In the table there are roughly 1,500,000 clones, about 98.5% of which are singletons. Regarding the study as a whole: Among non-shared clonotypes, generation probabilities were lower than among those shared by all four donors.

As to this clone: Its antigen is undetermined.

Every donor, a Caucasian adult, lived in Nashville, Tennessee. Division of CD4+ cells produced a CD45RA+ naive subset and a CD45RA-negative memory subset. The sample comprised naive CD4+ T cells sorted from blood. Subset reported: CD45RA+ positively selected. The sequence was obtained from a man younger than 45 in good health. The J gene is TRBJ1-2, the V gene TRBV5-1, with 7 bases that match TRBD1. For the CDR3, the DNA is TGCGCCAGCAGCTTGGTCGCCGGGACAGACTATGGCTACACCTTC. Translating it yields CASSLVAGTDYGYTF.